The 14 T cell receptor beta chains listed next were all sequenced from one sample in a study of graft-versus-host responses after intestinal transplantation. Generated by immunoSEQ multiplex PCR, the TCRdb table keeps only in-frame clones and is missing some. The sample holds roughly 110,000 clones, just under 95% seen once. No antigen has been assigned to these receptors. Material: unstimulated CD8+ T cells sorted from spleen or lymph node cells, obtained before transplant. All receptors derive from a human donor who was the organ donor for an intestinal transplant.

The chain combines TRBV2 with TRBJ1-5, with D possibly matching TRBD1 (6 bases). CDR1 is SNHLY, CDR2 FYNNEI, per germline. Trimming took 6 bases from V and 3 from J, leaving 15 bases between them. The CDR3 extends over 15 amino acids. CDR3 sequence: CASRVWDTDNQPQHF. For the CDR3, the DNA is TGTGCCAGCAGGGTATGGGACACCGACAATCAGCCCCAGCATTTT.

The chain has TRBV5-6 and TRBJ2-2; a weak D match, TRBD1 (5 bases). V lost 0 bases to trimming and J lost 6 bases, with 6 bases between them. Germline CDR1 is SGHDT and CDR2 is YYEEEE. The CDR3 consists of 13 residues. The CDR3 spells CASSLGGPGELFF. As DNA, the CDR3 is TGTGCCAGCAGCTTGGGGGGCCCCGGGGAGCTGTTTTTT.

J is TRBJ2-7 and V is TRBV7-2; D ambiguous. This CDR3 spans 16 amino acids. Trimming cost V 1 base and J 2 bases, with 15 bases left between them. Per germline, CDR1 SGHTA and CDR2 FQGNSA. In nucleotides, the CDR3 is TGTGCCAGCAGCTTAGTTGGCCGGGCTCCCCCCTACGAGCAGTACTTC. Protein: CASSLVGRAPPYEQYF.

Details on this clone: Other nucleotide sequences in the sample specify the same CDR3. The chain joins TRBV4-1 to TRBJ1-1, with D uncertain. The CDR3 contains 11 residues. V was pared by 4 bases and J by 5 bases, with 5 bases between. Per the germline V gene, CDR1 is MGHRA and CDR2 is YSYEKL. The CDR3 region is CASSRGTEAFF. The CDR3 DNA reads TGCGCCAGCAGCCGAGGGACTGAAGCTTTCTTT.

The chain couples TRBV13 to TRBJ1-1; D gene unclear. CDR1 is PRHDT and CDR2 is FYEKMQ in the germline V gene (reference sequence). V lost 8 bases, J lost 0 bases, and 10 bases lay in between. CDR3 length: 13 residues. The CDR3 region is CASGEKMNTEAFF. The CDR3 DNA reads TGTGCCAGCGGAGAAAAAATGAACACTGAAGCTTTCTTT.

The DNA of the CDR3 is TGTGCCAGCAGTTACTTGACAGCGAACACCGGGGAGCTGTTTTTT. Protein: CASSYLTANTGELFF. The rearrangement uses TRBV6-5 and TRBJ2-2; TRBD1 is a possible D gene (5 bases). The V and J ends lost 1 base and 0 bases respectively, with 6 bases between them. The CDR3 has 15 residues. CDR1 and CDR2 (germline): MNHEY, SVGAGI.

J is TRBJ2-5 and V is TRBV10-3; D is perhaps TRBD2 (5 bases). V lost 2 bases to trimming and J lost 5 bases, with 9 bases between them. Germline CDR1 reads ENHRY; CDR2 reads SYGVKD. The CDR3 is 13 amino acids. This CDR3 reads CAISEEGWETQYF. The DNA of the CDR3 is TGTGCCATCAGTGAGGAGGGTTGGGAGACCCAGTACTTC.

CDR3 nucleotide sequence: TGTGCCAGCAGCCATCAGCGCGGAGGGGCCTACGAGCAGTACTTC. Its translation: CASSHQRGGAYEQYF. The rearrangement uses TRBV21-1 and TRBJ2-7; the table names TRBD2, a call not compared with the DNA. TRBV21-1 has pseudogene status. The CDR3 totals 15 residues.

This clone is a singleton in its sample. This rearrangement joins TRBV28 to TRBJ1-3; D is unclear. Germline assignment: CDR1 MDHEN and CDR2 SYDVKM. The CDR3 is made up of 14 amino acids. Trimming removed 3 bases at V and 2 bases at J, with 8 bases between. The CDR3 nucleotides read TGTGCCAGCAGTTTCGCGCTTACTGGAAACACCATATATTTT. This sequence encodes CASSFALTGNTIYF.

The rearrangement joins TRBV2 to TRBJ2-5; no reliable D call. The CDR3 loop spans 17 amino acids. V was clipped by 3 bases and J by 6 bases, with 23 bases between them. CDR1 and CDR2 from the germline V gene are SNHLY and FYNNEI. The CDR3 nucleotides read TGTGCCAGCAGTGATTCCCCCGCACGGGTATCACAGAAGACCCAGTACTTC. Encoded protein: CASSDSPARVSQKTQYF.

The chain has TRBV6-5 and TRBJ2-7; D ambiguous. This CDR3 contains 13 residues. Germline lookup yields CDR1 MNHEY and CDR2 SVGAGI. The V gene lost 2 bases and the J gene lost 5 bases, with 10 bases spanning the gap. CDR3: CASSYGSPNEQYF. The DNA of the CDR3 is TGTGCCAGCAGTTACGGGTCCCCCAACGAGCAGTACTTC.

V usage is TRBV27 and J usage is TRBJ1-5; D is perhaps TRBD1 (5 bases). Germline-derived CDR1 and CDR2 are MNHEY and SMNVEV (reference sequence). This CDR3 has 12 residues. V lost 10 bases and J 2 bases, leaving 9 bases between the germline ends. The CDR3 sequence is CATGQRNQPQHF. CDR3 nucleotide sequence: TGTGCCACGGGGCAGCGCAATCAGCCCCAGCATTTT.

The CDR3 spells CASSYSDSSYNEQFF. CDR3 sequence (DNA): TGTGCCAGCAGTTACTCGGATAGCTCCTACAATGAGCAGTTCTTC. The chain is built from TRBV6-5 and TRBJ2-1; no reliable D call. This CDR3 region has 15 residues. Trimming cost V 0 bases and J 0 bases, with 6 bases left between them. Germline V gene sequence: CDR1 MNHEY, CDR2 SVGAGI.

The CDR3 nucleotides are TGTGCCACCAGCACGCCTCTTTACAATGAGCAGTTCTTC. It specifies CATSTPLYNEQFF. This sequence joins TRBV15 and TRBJ2-1; no reliable D call. Germline V gene sequence: CDR1 LNHNV, CDR2 YYDKDF (reference sequence). This CDR3 region has 13 residues. V was clipped by 4 bases and J by 4 bases, with 8 bases between them.